Below, 21 T cell receptor beta chains from the same sample are listed, as sequenced in a study of control samples from healthy donors and cancer patients. The protocol was immunoSEQ multiplex PCR, while the TCRdb copy is restricted to in-frame clones and leaves out a portion. The data hold about 160,000 clones, with about 94% observed a single time. Material: PBMCs. The receptors stem from a man in his sixties with colorectal cancer.

This clone was detected once. The chain joins TRBV28 to TRBJ2-7, with 7 bases fitting TRBD1. Losses at the gene ends were 4 bases for V and 2 bases for J; bases not matched to a gene: 5. Per germline, CDR1 MDHEN and CDR2 SYDVKM. CDR3 length: 14 residues. CDR3 residues: CASSSPGQTYEQYF. The CDR3 bases are TGTGCCAGCAGTTCGCCGGGACAGACCTACGAGCAGTACTTC.

The V gene is TRBV2, the J gene TRBJ1-6, with unresolved D. This CDR3 comprises 16 residues. Germline V lookup: CDR1 SNHLY, CDR2 FYNNEI. The germline V and J ends were trimmed by 6 bases and 5 bases, with 17 bases remaining between them. CDR3 in DNA: TGTGCCAGCAGCGAGACTTCCCGGGCCGATAATTCACCCCTCCACTTT. Protein product: CASSETSRADNSPLHF.

CDR3: CASSLRIVPGQGSSYEQYF. CDR3 bases: TGTGCCAGCAGTTTACGAATAGTTCCGGGACAGGGTTCTTCCTACGAGCAGTACTTC. The chain uses TRBV27 and TRBJ2-7; 9 bases are shared with TRBD1. Trimming at V came to 2 bases and at J to 1 base, leaving 15 bases not matched to a gene. This CDR3 spans 19 amino acids. Germline V gene lookup returns CDR1 MNHEY and CDR2 SMNVEV (reference sequence).

V is TRBV9 and J is TRBJ1-1, with D perhaps TRBD1 (5 bases). The CDR3 runs 13 residues. Looked up from germline, CDR1 is SGDLS and CDR2 is YYNGEE. Trimming shortened V by 1 base and J by 11 bases, and 15 bases separated the two germline ends. The CDR3 region is CASSVRGAEGAFF. Here the CDR3 DNA reads TGTGCCAGCAGCGTAAGGGGCGCGGAGGGGGCTTTCTTT.

This clone was seen only once. The rearrangement links TRBV27 to TRBJ1-4; 12 positions agree with TRBD1. V gave up 4 bases and J gave up 2 bases; unmatched junction bases: 14. Germline CDR1 is MNHEY and CDR2 is SMNVEV (reference sequence). The CDR3 length is 20 residues. CDR3 bases: TGTGCCAGCAGTTCTCGTTGGGACAGGGGGCGTAGGTCGACTAATGAAAAACTGTTTTTT. This codes for CASSSRWDRGRRSTNEKLFF.

This clone was detected only once. The chain recombines TRBV7-2 with TRBJ2-5; D is tentatively TRBD1 or TRBD2 (6 bases each). CDR3 length: 15 residues. V was cut by 1 base and J by 5 bases, with 14 bases left in between. Germline assignment: CDR1 SGHTA and CDR2 FQGNSA. CDR3 nucleotides: TGTGCCAGCAGCTTAGGGGGGGCGACCGGGGAGACCCAGTACTTC. Its protein product is CASSLGGATGETQYF.

The rearrangement joins TRBV18 to TRBJ2-1; 10 positions agree with TRBD1. The CDR3 contains 16 residues. Germline CDR1 KGHSH, CDR2 LQKENI. Trimming took 4 bases from V and 9 from J; bases not matched to a gene: 12. CDR3 nucleotides: TGTGCCAGCTCACTAACCGGGACAGGGGCCATCAGTGAGCAGTTCTTC. Translating gives CASSLTGTGAISEQFF.

The chain has TRBV12-3 or TRBV12-4 and TRBJ1-2; D gene unclear. CDR3 length: 13 amino acids. V lost 6 bases and J 10 bases, leaving 18 bases between the germline ends. The chain's CDR3 is CASRVGRMDAYTF. The CDR3 coding sequence is TGTGCCAGCAGAGTAGGACGGATGGATGCCTACACCTTC.

The count of this clone is one. The V gene is TRBV7-2, the J gene TRBJ2-7, with TRBD2 matching over 8 bases. V shed 4 bases and J 2 bases; nucleotides not matched to a gene: 7. Germline CDR1 and CDR2: SGHTA and FQGNSA. This CDR3 has 15 residues. The CDR3 region is CASSSRTSKPYEQYF. CDR3 nucleotide sequence: TGTGCCAGCAGCTCCCGGACTAGCAAACCCTACGAGCAGTACTTC.

The chain links TRBV14 to TRBJ2-3, with D possibly being TRBD1 or TRBD2 (5 bases each). Germline values: CDR1 SGHDN, CDR2 FVKESK. The CDR3 runs to 16 residues. Trimming removed 0 bases from V and 2 bases from J, with 12 bases in between. CDR3 DNA sequence: TGTGCCAGCAGCCAAGAAGACTGGGGGAACACAGATACGCAGTATTTT. It yields the protein CASSQEDWGNTDTQYF.

V is TRBV7-8 and J is TRBJ1-6; 11 bases are a match to TRBD1. V lost 1 base to trimming and J lost 8 bases; unmatched junction nucleotides: 4. The CDR3 is 16 residues long. Germline-derived CDR1 and CDR2 are SGHVS and FQNEAQ. CDR3 protein: CASSLGPGQGDSPLHF. Written as DNA, the CDR3 is TGTGCCAGCAGCTTAGGGCCGGGACAGGGGGATTCACCCCTCCACTTT.

V usage is TRBV6-1 and J usage is TRBJ1-2; 8 nucleotides line up with TRBD1. V was clipped by 3 bases and J by 5 bases; unmatched bases: 5. The CDR3 spans 14 residues. From germline, CDR1 is MNHNS and CDR2 SASEGT. The CDR3: CASSDRGLGYGYTF. The CDR3 DNA follows: TGTGCCAGCAGTGACAGGGGGCTCGGGTATGGCTACACCTTC.

A single count supports this clone. This sequence joins TRBV5-5 and TRBJ1-1, with TRBD1 matching over 9 bases. V lost 5 bases to trimming and J lost 2 bases; unmatched junction nucleotides: 4. The germline V gene has CDR1 SGHKS and CDR2 YYEKEE (reference sequence). This CDR3 has 14 amino acids. The CDR3 bases are TGTGCCAGCAGGAGGACAGGGGTCAACACTGAAGCTTTCTTT. It is translated as CASRRTGVNTEAFF.

The CDR3 bases are TGTGCCAGCTCAACAGGGGACGGAGATAATTCACCCCTCCACTTT. It yields the protein CASSTGDGDNSPLHF. The V and J genes are TRBV18 and TRBJ1-6; 7 bases agree with TRBD1. The trim removed 5 bases at V and 5 bases at J, leaving 6 bases unmatched. Germline V gene lookup returns CDR1 KGHSH and CDR2 LQKENI. This CDR3 contains 15 residues.

The chain links TRBV7-2 to TRBJ1-2; D possibly corresponds to TRBD1 (6 bases). The germline V and J ends were trimmed by 2 bases and 1 base, with 20 bases remaining between them. The CDR3 loop spans 18 amino acids. In germline, CDR1 is SGHTA, CDR2 FQGNSA. The CDR3 sequence: CASSLRATGGEVNYGYTF. The CDR3 nucleotides read TGTGCCAGCAGCTTACGGGCGACAGGAGGCGAGGTTAACTATGGCTACACCTTC.

The CDR3: CASIQGGRTEAFF. CDR3 coding DNA: TGTGCCAGCATACAGGGCGGACGCACTGAAGCTTTCTTT. The genes are TRBV28 and TRBJ1-1, with D perhaps matching TRBD1 (6 bases). This CDR3 spans 13 amino acids. Germline-derived CDR1 and CDR2 are MDHEN and SYDVKM. V dropped 7 bases and J dropped 4 bases, with 13 bases sitting between them.

The rearrangement links TRBV10-3 to TRBJ1-2; D may be TRBD1 (6 bases). There are 14 residues in the CDR3. Germline CDR1 reads ENHRY; CDR2 reads SYGVKD. V was trimmed by 8 bases and J by 8 bases, leaving 21 bases between them. The CDR3 sequence: CAIPTTRGARGYTF. As DNA, the CDR3 is TGTGCCATCCCCACAACGCGGGGGGCGAGGGGCTACACCTTC.

Only a few counts were recorded for this clone. This rearrangement joins TRBV6-5 to TRBJ2-7, with 8 bases matching TRBD1. Germline V gene data show CDR1 as MNHEY and CDR2 as SVGAGI. Trimming removed 6 bases from V and 5 bases from J; junction bases left unmatched: 9. CDR3 length: 14 residues. This chain's CDR3 is CASSPRAGGDEQYF. CDR3 bases: TGTGCCAGCAGCCCCAGGGCAGGGGGCGACGAGCAGTACTTC.

This clone was seen a handful of times. The chain combines TRBV9 with TRBJ2-7; D is possibly TRBD1 (6 bases). The germline gives CDR1 SGDLS, CDR2 YYNGEE. The CDR3 is 12 residues long. V was trimmed by 3 bases and J by 6 bases, leaving 10 bases between them. CDR3 amino acids: CASSGLGGEQYF. CDR3 nucleotides: TGTGCCAGCAGCGGGCTAGGGGGCGAGCAGTACTTC.

The chain carries TRBV7-9 and TRBJ1-4; 9 bases are shared with TRBD1. The V and J ends lost 4 bases and 6 bases, in that order; junction bases with no gene match: 3. Germline V gene lookup returns CDR1 SEHNR and CDR2 FQNEAQ (reference sequence). The CDR3 extends over 14 amino acids. The chain's CDR3 is CASSSGTGYEKLFF. The CDR3 DNA is TGTGCCAGCAGCTCAGGGACAGGGTATGAAAAACTGTTTTTT.

DNA of the CDR3: TGTGCCAGCAGCTTTGGGGGCACCCCTTCCTACGAGCAGTACTTC. This translates into CASSFGGTPSYEQYF. The chain joins TRBV7-2 to TRBJ2-7; D may be TRBD1 (6 bases). Trimming removed 3 bases at V and 1 base at J, with 13 bases between. The germline V gene has CDR1 SGHTA and CDR2 FQGNSA. The CDR3 spans 15 residues.